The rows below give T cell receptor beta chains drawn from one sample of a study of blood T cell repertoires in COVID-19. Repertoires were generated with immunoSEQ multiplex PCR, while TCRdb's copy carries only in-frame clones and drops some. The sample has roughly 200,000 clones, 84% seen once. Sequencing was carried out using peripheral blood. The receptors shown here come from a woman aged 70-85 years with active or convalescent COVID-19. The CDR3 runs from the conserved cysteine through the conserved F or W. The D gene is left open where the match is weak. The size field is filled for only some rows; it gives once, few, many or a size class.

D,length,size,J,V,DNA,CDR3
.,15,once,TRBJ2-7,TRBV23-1,TGCGCCAGCAGTCAATCGCGGGTCGCAAACTACGAGCAGTACTTC,CASSQSRVANYEQYF
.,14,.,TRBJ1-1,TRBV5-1,TGCGCCAGCAGCTTGGATCGGGGAAACACTGAAGCTTTCTTT,CASSLDRGNTEAFF
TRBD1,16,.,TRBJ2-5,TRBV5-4,TGTGCCAGCAGTAGGACAGGGGGAATAACGATAGAGACCCAGTACTTC,CASSRTGGITIETQYF
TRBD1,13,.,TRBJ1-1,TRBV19,TGTGCCTGTGTGACAGGGGGGAACACTGAAGCTTTCTTT,CACVTGGNTEAFF
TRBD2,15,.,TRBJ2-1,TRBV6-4,TGTGCCAGCAGTGCTAGCGGGAGGGGATACAATGAGCAGTTCTTC,CASSASGRGYNEQFF
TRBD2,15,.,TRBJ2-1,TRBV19,TGTGCCAGTAGTAAAAGACTAGCCGGGGAAAATGAGCAGTTCTTC,CASSKRLAGENEQFF
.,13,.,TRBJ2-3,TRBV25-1,TGTGCCAGCAGTCGCAGCGGCCCAGATACGCAGTATTTT,CASSRSGPDTQYF
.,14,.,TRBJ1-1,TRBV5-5,TGTGCCAGCAGCTTGCACATTTCGAACACTGAAGCTTTCTTT,CASSLHISNTEAFF
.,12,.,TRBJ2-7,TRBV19,TGTGCCAGTAGTACAGGATCTTACGAGCAGTACTTC,CASSTGSYEQYF
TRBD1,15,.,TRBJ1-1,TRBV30,TGTGCCTGGAGTTTCACAGGGGGCCGGGTCACTGAAGCTTTCTTT,CAWSFTGGRVTEAFF
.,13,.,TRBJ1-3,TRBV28,TGTGCCAGCAGTTTATGGGGCGGAAACACCATATATTTT,CASSLWGGNTIYF
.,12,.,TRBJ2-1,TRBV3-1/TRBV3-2,TGTGCCAGCAGCCGAGACGAGCTTTTGCAGTTCTTC,CASSRDELLQFF
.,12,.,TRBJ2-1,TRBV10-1,TGCGCCAGCGTTCGGGTGAGGAATGAGCAGTTCTTC,CASVRVRNEQFF
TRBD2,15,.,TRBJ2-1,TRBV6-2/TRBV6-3,TGTGCCAGCAGTTACAGACTAGCGGGTACAAGTGAGCAGTTCTTC,CASSYRLAGTSEQFF
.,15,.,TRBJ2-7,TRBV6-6,TGTGCCAGCAACCTGTCAACGGGAACCCGGGGGGAGCAGTACTTC,CASNLSTGTRGEQYF
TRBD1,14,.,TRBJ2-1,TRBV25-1,TGTGCCACCTCAGGGGGACAGAGATACAATGAGCAGTTCTTC,CATSGGQRYNEQFF
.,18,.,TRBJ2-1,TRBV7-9,TGTGCCAGCAGCCCGGCTAAGGTAATCAAGGGACTGGAAAATGAGCAGTTCTTC,CASSPAKVIKGLENEQFF
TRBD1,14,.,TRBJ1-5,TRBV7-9,TGTGCCAGCAGCACAGGACAGGCGAATCAGCCCCAGCATTTT,CASSTGQANQPQHF
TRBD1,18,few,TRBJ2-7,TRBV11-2,TGTGCCAGCAGCTTAAAGTCCCGATCCGAACAGGGGACGGACGAGCAGTACTTC,CASSLKSRSEQGTDEQYF
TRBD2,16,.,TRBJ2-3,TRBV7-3,TGTGCCAGCAGCTTAGTAGCTAGCGGAGGGACAGATACGCAGTATTTT,CASSLVASGGTDTQYF
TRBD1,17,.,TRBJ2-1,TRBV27,TGTGCCAGCAGTTCCAGGAGACAGGGTGGGATTTACAATGAGCAGTTCTTC,CASSSRRQGGIYNEQFF
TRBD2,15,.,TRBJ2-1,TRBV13,TGTGCCAGCAGCTTAGGACTAGCGAGAGACAATGAGCAGTTCTTC,CASSLGLARDNEQFF
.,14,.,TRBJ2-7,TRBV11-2,TGTGCCAGCAGCTCCCTCGGTTTTGCGCACGAGCAGTACTTC,CASSSLGFAHEQYF
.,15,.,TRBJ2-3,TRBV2,TGTGCCAGCAGTGAAATCGGGCTAGCATCTGATACGCAGTATTTT,CASSEIGLASDTQYF
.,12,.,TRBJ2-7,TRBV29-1,TGCAGCGTTGCGGGGAACTCCTACGAGCAGTACTTC,CSVAGNSYEQYF
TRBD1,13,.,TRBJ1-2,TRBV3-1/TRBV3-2,TGTGCCAGCAGTCGGGACAGTAACTATGGCTACACCTTC,CASSRDSNYGYTF